This T cell receptor beta chain comes out of a study of T cells after posttransplantation cyclophosphamide. Study-wide points: Recipient CMV seropositivity and CMV reactivation strongly tracked TRB clonality. Later blood repertoires were often dominated by clones from the donor CD8+ memory compartment. TRB overlap between skin or GI tissue T cells and blood was limited.

The CDR3 length is 16 residues. V was clipped by 3 bases and J by 0 bases, with 9 bases between them. Germline-derived CDR1 and CDR2 are KGHSH and LQKENI. For this clone: The antigen is undetermined.

Treatment was busulfan-fludarabine conditioning, a marrow graft, and cyclophosphamide on days +3 and +4. Using immunoSEQ multiplex PCR, the repertoire was profiled, and TCRdb retains in-frame clones only, with some absent. The profile shows about 36,000 clones, 78% of them singletons. The chain has TRBV18 and TRBJ2-6; the D gene is possibly TRBD2 (5 bases). The sequenced sample was CD4+ T cells sorted from blood, obtained 1,700 to 2,000 days after a stem cell transplant with posttransplant cyclophosphamide. The sequence came from a female patient in her forties or fifties who received an allogeneic stem cell transplant from a related donor, was CMV-positive, and had no GVHD. The graft donor may be the source of some T cells. In nucleotides, the CDR3 is TGTGCCAGCTCACCGGCTGGGAGCTCTGGGGCCAACGTCCTGACTTTC. Translation gives CASSPAGSSGANVLTF.